The present TCR beta chain was sequenced within a study of T cell repertoires in ileal Crohn's disease. Whole-study context: Thiopurines (11) or anti-TNF agents (approximately 19) were given postoperatively to about half. Study findings and constraints: Endoscopic recurrence occurred in every patient whose clonality exceeded 26.8%. Compared with non-smokers, active smokers at surgery showed more clonal expansions.

Note on this clone: The target antigen is unknown.

V was pared by 4 bases and J by 2 bases, with 2 bases of the junction left unmatched. CDR3 length equals 14 residues. Germline loops: CDR1 SNHLY, CDR2 FYNNEI. Repertoires were generated with immunoSEQ multiplex PCR, while TCRdb's copy carries only in-frame clones and drops some. This sample yields several thousand clones, of which over 65% are seen a single time; about 16% belongs to the top ten. The receptor's source is an adult with Crohn's disease. The sample was ileal tissue. The chain uses TRBV2 and TRBJ2-3, with 8 positions matching TRBD2. CDR3 sequence reads: CASSVSGITDTQYF. CDR3 DNA: TGTGCCAGCAGTGTTAGCGGGATCACAGATACGCAGTATTTT. The whole variable domain, remainder taken from reference TRBV2 and TRBJ2-3, is EPEVTQTPSHQVTQMGQEVILRCVPISNHLYFYWYRQILGQKVEFLVSFYNNEISEKSEIFDDQFSVERPDGSNFTLKIRSTKLEDSAMYFCASSVSGITDTQYFGPGTRLTVL.